These 26 T cell receptor beta chains came from one sample sequenced in a study of blood T cell repertoires in COVID-19. This table comes from immunoSEQ multiplex PCR, and its TCRdb copy is limited to in-frame clones, with some not included. The data hold fewer than 450,000 clones, with approximately 88% observed a single time. Source material: peripheral blood. Source of these receptors: a woman in her 50s with COVID-19, enrolled during active disease.

The rearrangement links TRBV6-5 to TRBJ2-7; 7 bases are a match to TRBD2. From germline, CDR1 is MNHEY and CDR2 SVGAGI. V was pared by 5 bases and J by 1 base, with 2 bases of the junction left unmatched. This CDR3 spans 13 amino acids. The CDR3 region is CASSPRGSYEQYF. Written as DNA, the CDR3 is TGTGCCAGCAGTCCGCGGGGGTCCTACGAGCAGTACTTC.

As to this clone: A much more abundant neighbour one base away suggests this may be a read error. The genes are TRBV7-9 and TRBJ1-1, with 7 bases aligning to TRBD1. The junction had 5 bases not matched to a gene; V was cut back by 4 bases and J by 0 bases. The CDR3 covers 15 residues. Germline CDR1 is SEHNR and CDR2 is FQNEAQ (reference sequence). CDR3 coding DNA: TGTGCCAGCAGCTCAACGGACAGGTTGAACACTGAAGCTTTCTTT. Its translation: CASSSTDRLNTEAFF.

The chain employs TRBV5-1 and TRBJ1-2; no clear D gene. The CDR3 is 13 amino acids. The germline CDR1 and CDR2 sequences are SGHRS and YFSETQ. Trimming took 0 bases from V and 6 from J, leaving 9 bases between them. In DNA, the CDR3 is TGCGCCAGCAGCTTGGATCTGAGGGATGGCTACACCTTC. Translating gives CASSLDLRDGYTF.

The chain is built from TRBV5-6 and TRBJ2-3; D call uncertain. Deletions cut 0 bases from V and 5 bases from J, with 7 bases between. This CDR3 has 13 amino acids. Germline V CDR1 and CDR2: SGHDT, YYEEEE. The CDR3 bases are TGTGCCAGCAGCTTGGGCCCGGTAGATACGCAGTATTTT. Encoded protein: CASSLGPVDTQYF.

The chain joins TRBV20-1 to TRBJ2-1, with D perhaps TRBD2 (5 bases). CDR1 DFQATT and CDR2 SNEGSKA come from the germline V gene (reference sequence). V gave up 5 bases and J gave up 8 bases, with 10 bases separating them. This CDR3 is built from 11 residues. The CDR3 sequence: CSASSTDEQFF. CDR3 DNA sequence: TGCAGTGCTTCTAGCACGGATGAGCAGTTCTTC.

This chain links TRBV9 with TRBJ1-4, with D unclear. V was cut by 0 bases and J by 7 bases, with 7 bases left in between. CDR3 length: 13 amino acids. Looked up from germline, CDR1 is SGDLS and CDR2 is YYNGEE. CDR3 DNA: TGTGCCAGCAGCGTAGGAGGGCGTGAAAAACTGTTTTTT. It encodes CASSVGGREKLFF.

The chain recombines TRBV19 with TRBJ2-5; D may be TRBD2 (6 bases). V shed 3 bases and J shed 6 bases, with 8 bases lying between them. CDR1 LNHDA and CDR2 SQIVND come from the germline V gene (reference sequence). This CDR3 comprises 12 residues. This CDR3 is CASSMGRKTQYF. The CDR3 DNA reads as TGTGCCAGTAGTATGGGGAGGAAGACCCAGTACTTC.

V gene TRBV19 combines with J gene TRBJ1-6; no reliable D call. There are 13 residues in the CDR3. V dropped 10 bases and J dropped 12 bases, with 19 bases sitting between them. Looked up from germline, CDR1 is LNHDA and CDR2 is SQIVND (reference sequence). In DNA form, the CDR3 reads TGTGCCACCACTACTGACCGAGCTGGACCCCTCCACTTT. Translation gives CATTTDRAGPLHF.

This clone occurred once. The chain combines TRBV6-5 with TRBJ2-5; TRBD1 might be the D (6 bases). Trimming pared 6 bases from V and 9 bases from J, leaving 23 bases between. This CDR3 region has 15 residues. In germline, CDR1 is MNHEY, CDR2 SVGAGI. The CDR3 loop reads CASSRRTASPWSQYF. CDR3 bases: TGTGCCAGCAGCCGCCGGACAGCCAGCCCCTGGTCCCAGTACTTC.

The V and J genes are TRBV19 and TRBJ2-2; TRBD2 aligns across 8 bases. This CDR3 is 15 amino acids long. V was pared by 0 bases and J by 4 bases, with 1 base of the junction left unmatched. Germline V CDR1 and CDR2: LNHDA, SQIVND (reference sequence). CDR3 residues: CASSIDRGGTGELFF. The CDR3, as DNA: TGTGCCAGTAGTATAGATCGGGGGGGCACCGGGGAGCTGTTTTTT.

J is TRBJ1-1 and V is TRBV6-5, with TRBD1 as a possible D gene (6 bases). The ends were cut back, 5 bases at V and 4 bases at J, with 17 bases in the middle. The CDR3 runs to 15 residues. Germline V CDR1 and CDR2: MNHEY, SVGAGI. The CDR3 DNA reads TGTGCCAGCAGTCTCAACAGGGAACTCGGCACTGAAGCTTTCTTT. This sequence encodes CASSLNRELGTEAFF.

This clone was observed a few times. This sequence joins TRBV5-1 and TRBJ1-3, with TRBD1 matching 7 bases. Germline loops: CDR1 SGHRS, CDR2 YFSETQ. V trimming: 2 bases; J trimming: 3 bases; junction bases outside the gene matches: 11. This CDR3 contains 17 residues. CDR3 residues: CASSFPGDRESGNTIYF. The CDR3 DNA reads TGCGCCAGCAGCTTCCCCGGGGACAGAGAAAGTGGAAACACCATATATTTT. The entire variable domain, with the rest obtained from reference TRBV5-1 and TRBJ1-3, is as follows: KAGVTQTPRYLIKTRGQQVTLSCSPISGHRSVSWYQQTPGQGLQFLFEYFSETQRNKGNFPGRFSGRQFSNSRSEMNVSTLELGDSALYLCASSFPGDRESGNTIYFGEGSWLTVV.

The V and J genes are TRBV5-1 and TRBJ1-1; maybe TRBD1 (6 bases). Between the trimmed V and J ends, which lost 4 bases and 1 base, there was a span of 17 bases. The germline V gene encodes CDR1 SGHRS and CDR2 YFSETQ. CDR3 length: 16 residues. Here the CDR3 reads CASSLEQGWGNTEAFF. The CDR3 DNA reads TGCGCCAGCAGCCTCGAACAGGGATGGGGGAACACTGAAGCTTTCTTT.

This chain connects TRBV7-6 to TRBJ1-5; 8 bases line up with TRBD1. Germline lookup yields CDR1 SGHVS and CDR2 FNYEAQ. The CDR3 covers 16 residues. Trimming took 3 bases from V and 4 from J; bases not matched to a gene: 8. Here the CDR3 DNA reads TGTGCCAGCAGCTTCATTGCAGGGGGCGAAAATCAGCCCCAGCATTTT. Translation gives CASSFIAGGENQPQHF.

The chain has TRBV6-6 and TRBJ1-2, with D perhaps matching TRBD1 (6 bases). Germline lookup yields CDR1 MNHNY and CDR2 SVGAGI (reference sequence). V lost 0 bases to trimming and J lost 8 bases, with 19 bases between them. This CDR3 region has 16 residues. The chain's CDR3 is CASSYSRPTGLKGYTF. The CDR3, as DNA: TGTGCCAGCAGTTACTCGCGCCCGACAGGACTTAAGGGCTACACCTTC.

V usage is TRBV5-1 and J usage is TRBJ1-2, with D unresolved. This CDR3 has 13 amino acids. The V and J ends lost 4 bases and 3 bases respectively, with 10 bases between them. Per the germline V gene, CDR1 is SGHRS and CDR2 is YFSETQ. The CDR3 sequence: CASSLGVDYGYTF. The DNA of the CDR3 is TGCGCCAGCAGCCTAGGTGTGGACTATGGCTACACCTTC.

The chain combines TRBV24-1 with TRBJ1-3; weak D call: TRBD1 (5 bases). Germline V gene sequence: CDR1 KGHDR, CDR2 SFDVKD. The V and J ends lost 4 bases and 1 base respectively, with 13 bases between them. The CDR3 length is 16 residues. CDR3: CATSDPSQGSGNTIYF. For the CDR3, the DNA is TGTGCCACCAGTGACCCCTCTCAGGGTTCTGGAAACACCATATATTTT.

V usage is TRBV7-8 and J usage is TRBJ1-6; D is possibly TRBD1 (6 bases). CDR3 length: 15 residues. Germline loops: CDR1 SGHVS, CDR2 FQNEAQ. Deletions cut 1 base from V and 8 bases from J, with 12 bases between. The CDR3 nucleotides read TGTGCCAGCAGCTTAGAGCAAGGGGGAGATTCACCCCTCCACTTT. This codes for CASSLEQGGDSPLHF.

This rearrangement joins TRBV5-1 to TRBJ2-1; 10 positions agree with TRBD2. CDR1 SGHRS and CDR2 YFSETQ come from the germline V gene. This CDR3 has 15 residues. Trimming at V came to 0 bases and at J to 6 bases, leaving 3 bases not matched to a gene. The CDR3 reads CASSLAVAGGNEQFF. CDR3 nucleotide sequence: TGCGCCAGCAGCTTGGCCGTAGCGGGGGGCAATGAGCAGTTCTTC.

The gene calls are TRBV25-1 and TRBJ2-7, with 8 bases aligning to TRBD1. Looked up from germline, CDR1 is MGHDK and CDR2 is SYGVNS. With 5 bases clipped from V and 2 bases from J, the junction kept 5 bases outside the gene matches. The CDR3 is 14 residues long. The CDR3 DNA reads as TGTGCCAGCAGTCCACAGGGGGGCCCCTACGAGCAGTACTTC. It encodes CASSPQGGPYEQYF.

The chain is built from TRBV4-1 and TRBJ1-3; 9 nucleotides match TRBD1. V lost 11 bases and J lost 3; bases outside the gene matches: 8. Germline V gene lookup returns CDR1 MGHRA and CDR2 YSYEKL. The CDR3 extends over 14 amino acids. The CDR3 DNA follows: TGCGCCTCCCGGGACAGGGCAAGTGGAAACACCATATATTTT. Residues: CASRDRASGNTIYF.

As regards this clone: Additional DNA sequences in this sample encode the identical CDR3. The V gene is TRBV9, the J gene TRBJ1-1; TRBD1 aligns across 7 bases. Germline V gives CDR1 SGDLS, CDR2 YYNGEE. Trimming cost V 2 bases and J 0 bases; bases outside gene matches: 4. The CDR3 has 15 residues. The CDR3 sequence is CASSVGTAMNTEAFF. CDR3 in DNA: TGTGCCAGCAGCGTCGGGACAGCTATGAACACTGAAGCTTTCTTT.

The CDR3 nucleotides are TGTGCCAGCAGCGTAGGGGGGCCTCCCTATGGCTACACCTTC. It specifies CASSVGGPPYGYTF. V is TRBV9 and J is TRBJ1-2, with a weak D call TRBD1 (6 bases). V lost 0 bases, J lost 4 bases, and 10 bases lay in between. This CDR3 spans 14 amino acids. Per the germline V gene, CDR1 is SGDLS and CDR2 is YYNGEE.

The rearrangement links TRBV10-3 to TRBJ2-7; 8 bases match TRBD2. The CDR3 runs to 15 residues. V was pared by 0 bases and J by 5 bases, with 6 bases of the junction left unmatched. Germline CDR1 reads ENHRY; CDR2 reads SYGVKD. The DNA for the CDR3 is TGTGCCATCAGTGAGTCGACGGGGGGGCCGAACGAGCAGTACTTC. This sequence encodes CAISESTGGPNEQYF.

The CDR3 nucleotides are TGTGCCAGCTCACCACCGGAAGGGAGCCAGTCTGGGGCCAACGTCCTGACTTTC. Translated, it gives CASSPPEGSQSGANVLTF. V gene TRBV18 combines with J gene TRBJ2-6; a weak D match, TRBD2 (5 bases). Germline CDR1 KGHSH, CDR2 LQKENI. This CDR3 is built from 18 residues. Trimming took 0 bases from V and 1 from J, leaving 13 bases between them. The variable domain in full, completed from reference TRBV18 and TRBJ2-6, reads NAGVMQNPRHLVRRRGQEARLRCSPMKGHSHVYWYRQLPEEGLKFMVYLQKENIIDESGMPKERFSAEFPKEGPSILRIQQVVRGDSAAYFCASSPPEGSQSGANVLTFGAGSRLTVL.

This sequence joins TRBV5-1 and TRBJ1-2; 7 bases line up with TRBD1. The CDR3 contains 16 residues. The germline CDR1 and CDR2 sequences are SGHRS and YFSETQ. The ends lost 3 bases at V and 0 bases at J; junction bases unmatched: 8. CDR3 sequence: CASSSRWDRTNYGYTF. Here the CDR3 DNA reads TGCGCCAGCAGCTCCCGGTGGGACAGAACTAACTATGGCTACACCTTC.